Below are 25 T cell receptor beta chains sequenced from a single sample in a study of T-cell reconstitution after alpha-beta-depleted transplantation in children. For TCRbeta, the library was prepared with unique molecular identifiers. TCRdb reanalysed the PCR reads using MiXCR and keeps one entry per CDR3 protein. Among roughly 610,000 distinct CDR3 sequences listed, about 10% were seen once. Specimen: PBMCs from the stem cell graft donor, collected from the stem cell graft. These receptors were obtained from a human donor who donated a stem cell graft to a child with acute myeloid leukemia.

This clonotype was seen a handful of times. The chain joins TRBV20-1 to TRBJ1-5, with 9 bases identical to TRBD1. The germline V gene has CDR1 DFQATT and CDR2 SNEGSKA (reference sequence). The ends lost 2 bases at V and 7 bases at J; junction bases unmatched: 6. The CDR3 length is 14 residues. The CDR3 loop reads CSARPGQGRQPQHF. CDR3 DNA sequence: TGCAGTGCTAGACCCGGACAGGGGCGGCAGCCCCAGCATTTT.

This clonotype was seen at least ten times. This chain joins TRBV27 and TRBJ2-7; D ambiguous. CDR1 MNHEY and CDR2 SMNVEV come from the germline V gene (reference sequence). The CDR3 spans 16 residues. V was pared by 3 bases and J by 0 bases, with 15 bases between. The CDR3 here is CASSFYRDVSSYEQYF. Written as DNA, the CDR3 is TGTGCCAGCAGTTTCTACCGAGACGTCTCCTCCTACGAGCAGTACTTC.

To note about this clonotype: The conserved final phenylalanine or tryptophan is absent from the CDR3, which likely points to a read error. This chain connects TRBV28 to TRBJ1-2; no clear D. Trimming removed 8 bases from V and 5 bases from J, with 12 bases in between. Per the germline V gene, CDR1 is MDHEN and CDR2 is SYDVKM. The CDR3 is made up of 12 amino acids. The CDR3: CASQHGSYGYTY. CDR3 bases: TGTGCCAGCCAACATGGGAGTTATGGCTACACCTAC.

The chain is built from TRBV19 and TRBJ2-1, with D possibly matching TRBD1 (5 bases). The length of the CDR3 is 14 residues. Trimming took off 11 bases at V and 3 bases at J, with 17 bases between the two ends. Germline values: CDR1 LNHDA, CDR2 SQIVND (reference sequence). The CDR3 spells CAAGRGRDYNEQFF. The CDR3 region has the DNA TGTGCCGCTGGCCGAGGCAGGGACTACAATGAGCAGTTCTTC.

This clonotype was counted at least ten times. CDR3 bases: TGCAGCGTTGTGACCGAACCCTCTGGGGCCAACGTCCTGACTTTC. Protein sequence: CSVVTEPSGANVLTF. The chain couples TRBV29-1 to TRBJ2-6; D is undetermined. This CDR3 region has 15 residues. V was trimmed by 4 bases and J by 0 bases, leaving 10 bases between them. CDR1 is SQVTM, CDR2 ANQGSEA, per germline.

The V and J genes are TRBV12-3 or TRBV12-4 and TRBJ1-5; no definite D call. Trimming removed 7 bases at V and 3 bases at J, with 7 bases between. The CDR3 consists of 12 residues. This CDR3 reads CASTSPNQPQHF. The CDR3 nucleotides read TGTGCCAGCACCTCCCCCAATCAGCCCCAGCATTTT.

This clonotype was picked up many times. The rearrangement links TRBV29-1 to TRBJ2-1, with a weak D call TRBD2 (5 bases). In germline, CDR1 is SQVTM, CDR2 ANQGSEA. The CDR3 extends over 14 amino acids. Between the trimmed V and J ends, which lost 3 bases and 3 bases, there was a span of 12 bases. DNA for the CDR3: TGCAGCGTTGAGGGGAGCCCCATCTACAATGAGCAGTTCTTC. This sequence encodes CSVEGSPIYNEQFF.

The CDR3 bases are TGTGCCAGCAGCGTTGGAGCGGAGACCTACGAGCAGTACTTC. The encoded protein is CASSVGAETYEQYF. The chain has TRBV9 and TRBJ2-7, with D possibly matching TRBD2 (5 bases). Trimming shortened V by 2 bases and J by 2 bases, and 11 bases separated the two germline ends. Germline V gene lookup returns CDR1 SGDLS and CDR2 YYNGEE. The CDR3 sequence is 14 residues long.

This clonotype was seen many times. The chain recombines TRBV7-2 with TRBJ2-7; D gene uncertain. The CDR3 runs 13 residues. Trimming left V 5 bases short and J 4 bases short, with 12 bases between. Germline CDR1 reads SGHTA; CDR2 reads FQGNSA. The CDR3 reads CASSRTIQYEQYF. The CDR3 DNA follows: TGTGCCAGCAGCAGAACTATCCAATACGAGCAGTACTTC.

V usage is TRBV6-6 and J usage is TRBJ2-1; D gene unclear. Trimming took 0 bases from V and 8 from J, leaving 5 bases between them. Germline assignment: CDR1 MNHNY and CDR2 SVGAGI (reference sequence). The CDR3 consists of 12 residues. The CDR3 loop is CASSYSKDEQFF. CDR3 DNA: TGTGCCAGCAGTTACTCCAAGGATGAGCAGTTCTTC.

This clonotype showed up just a few times. The chain carries TRBV5-1 and TRBJ1-1; TRBD1 agrees at 7 bases. V dropped 2 bases and J dropped 4; count of bases not matched to a gene: 8. The germline V gene has CDR1 SGHRS and CDR2 YFSETQ. The length of the CDR3 is 15 residues. DNA for the CDR3: TGCGCCAGCAGCTTCCCTGACAGGGAGGGCACTGAAGCTTTCTTT. Protein: CASSFPDREGTEAFF.

This clonotype was seen repeatedly, ten times or more. CDR3 sequence reads: CSVEVRGQGNEKLFF. The CDR3 bases are TGCAGCGTTGAAGTACGGGGCCAGGGGAATGAAAAACTGTTTTTT. The rearrangement uses TRBV29-1 and TRBJ1-4; perhaps TRBD1 as D (6 bases). The CDR3 totals 15 residues. CDR1 SQVTM and CDR2 ANQGSEA come from the germline V gene. Trimming cost V 1 base and J 5 bases, with 14 bases left between them. Full variable domain (outside the CDR3, taken from reference TRBV29-1 and TRBJ1-4): SAVISQKPSRDICQRGTSLTIQCQVDSQVTMMFWYRQQPGQSLTLIATANQGSEATYESGFVIDKFPISRPNLTFSTLTVSNMSPEDSSIYLCSVEVRGQGNEKLFFGSGTQLSVL.

The sample holds a few counts of this clonotype. The chain joins TRBV7-2 to TRBJ2-7; a possible D gene is TRBD1 (6 bases). This CDR3 is 14 amino acids long. Germline-derived CDR1 and CDR2 are SGHTA and FQGNSA. The V gene lost 4 bases and the J gene lost 0 bases, with 10 bases spanning the gap. DNA of the CDR3: TGTGCCAGCAGCTACACAGGGTTCTCCTACGAGCAGTACTTC. Amino acids: CASSYTGFSYEQYF.

The V and J genes are TRBV10-3 and TRBJ1-5; 9 bases match TRBD1. The CDR3 totals 17 residues. In germline, CDR1 is ENHRY, CDR2 SYGVKD. Trimming removed 0 bases from V and 4 bases from J; junction bases left unmatched: 7. CDR3 in amino acids: CAISESLGQGGNQPQHF. The CDR3 DNA follows: TGTGCCATCAGTGAGTCGCTGGGACAGGGCGGGAATCAGCCCCAGCATTTT.

This clonotype was seen more than once but under ten times. The chain carries TRBV12-3 or TRBV12-4 and TRBJ2-7; D may correspond to TRBD1 or TRBD2 (6 bases each). V was trimmed by 4 bases and J by 6 bases, leaving 19 bases between them. The CDR3 runs 15 residues. CDR3 sequence (DNA): TGTGCCAGCAGTTCAACCGGATGGGGGGCAGGCGAGCAGTACTTC. Encoded protein: CASSSTGWGAGEQYF.

This clonotype came up many times. The genes are TRBV20-1 and TRBJ2-7; D uncertain. V was shortened by 0 bases and J by 2 bases, with 14 bases between the two germline ends. Germline values: CDR1 DFQATT, CDR2 SNEGSKA (reference sequence). This CDR3 contains 15 residues. The CDR3 is CSARDLKVSAYEQYF. CDR3 coding DNA: TGCAGTGCTAGAGATCTGAAGGTATCAGCCTACGAGCAGTACTTC.

The V call is TRBV4-2, the J call TRBJ2-3; no reliable D call. V gave up 0 bases and J gave up 3 bases, with 10 bases separating them. Germline loops: CDR1 LGHNA, CDR2 YNFKEQ. The CDR3 extends over 15 amino acids. In DNA, the CDR3 is TGTGCCAGCAGCCAAGAGAAGGCGGTGACAGATACGCAGTATTTT. Its protein is CASSQEKAVTDTQYF.

The CDR3 sequence is CASSVGGRMNTEAFF. CDR3 coding DNA: TGTGCCAGCAGCGTAGGGGGCAGGATGAACACTGAAGCTTTCTTT. The chain has TRBV9 and TRBJ1-1, with a tentative D call TRBD1 (5 bases). The length of the CDR3 is 15 residues. CDR1 and CDR2 from the germline V gene are SGDLS and YYNGEE. V was trimmed by 0 bases and J by 0 bases, leaving 9 bases between them.

In this sample, this clonotype turned up a few times. This chain joins TRBV4-2 and TRBJ2-1, with 8 bases that match TRBD2. The CDR3 is 15 residues long. Trimming took 1 base from V and 5 from J; bases not matched to a gene: 4. The germline gives CDR1 LGHNA, CDR2 YNFKEQ. DNA for the CDR3: TGTGCCAGCAGCCAAGCGGGAGGGTCCCACAATGAGCAGTTCTTC. As protein: CASSQAGGSHNEQFF.

This clonotype was counted many times. The chain uses TRBV28 and TRBJ1-5; TRBD1 agrees at 11 bases. CDR1 is MDHEN and CDR2 is SYDVKM in the germline V gene. The CDR3 is 15 residues long. The junction had 8 bases not matched to a gene; V was cut back by 6 bases and J by 7 bases. Here the CDR3 reads CASSHQGQGGQPQHF. The CDR3 DNA sequence: TGTGCCAGCAGCCACCAGGGACAGGGGGGACAGCCCCAGCATTTT.

This clonotype was recorded many times. The V and J genes are TRBV6-1 and TRBJ2-3; no reliable D call. The CDR3 covers 15 residues. V was clipped by 7 bases and J by 5 bases, with 19 bases between them. Per the germline V gene, CDR1 is MNHNS and CDR2 is SASEGT. CDR3 amino acids: CASNKVAAGRDTQYF. CDR3 sequence (DNA): TGTGCCAGCAACAAGGTTGCGGCTGGAAGAGATACGCAGTATTTT.

This clonotype was recorded a few times. The chain links TRBV20-1 to TRBJ1-5; 7 nucleotides align to TRBD1. V shed 5 bases, J shed 0 bases, and the junction held 13 bases outside the gene matches. From germline, CDR1 is DFQATT and CDR2 SNEGSKA (reference sequence). CDR3 length: 17 amino acids. CDR3 in amino acids: CSAADRAGTYSNQPQHF. The CDR3 DNA reads as TGCAGTGCTGCCGACAGGGCCGGGACATATAGCAATCAGCCCCAGCATTTT.

The chain joins TRBV7-2 to TRBJ2-7, with a possible D match to TRBD2 (6 bases). This CDR3 has 14 amino acids. In germline, CDR1 is SGHTA, CDR2 FQGNSA. Between the trimmed V and J ends, which lost 0 bases and 7 bases, there was a span of 13 bases. The CDR3 DNA follows: TGTGCCAGCAGCTTAGCGGGAGGACTTGAAGAGCAGTACTTC. Translated, it gives CASSLAGGLEEQYF.

This clonotype has at least ten counts. V gene TRBV20-1 combines with J gene TRBJ2-1, with 13 bases identical to TRBD2. Per the germline V gene, CDR1 is DFQATT and CDR2 is SNEGSKA (reference sequence). V lost 7 bases and J lost 3; bases outside the gene matches: 6. The length of the CDR3 is 15 residues. CDR3 residues: CSGTSGGKDYNEQFF. The CDR3 nucleotides are TGCAGTGGGACTAGCGGGGGAAAGGACTACAATGAGCAGTTCTTC.

The chain employs TRBV7-6 and TRBJ2-1; a possible D gene is TRBD2 (6 bases). The CDR3 contains 17 residues. The V end was cut by 0 bases, the J end by 2 bases, with 14 bases between. CDR1 SGHVS and CDR2 FNYEAQ come from the germline V gene. The CDR3 DNA reads as TGTGCCAGCAGCTTAGCGCACGGGGGAGTTACCTACAATGAGCAGTTCTTC. Its translation: CASSLAHGGVTYNEQFF.